This TCR beta chain was recovered during a study of early T cells in non-severe SARS-CoV-2 infection. Germline CDR1 and CDR2: KGHSH and LQKENI. The CDR3 runs to 13 residues. With V trimmed by 3 bases and J by 3 bases, 0 bases remained unmatched. This clonotype was observed at least ten times. Each CDR3 protein gets one entry after TCRdb re-called the 5' RACE reads with MiXCR. This sample has around 80,000 distinct CDR3 sequences, with roughly 10% found just once. The specimen was whole blood, collected at baseline. V gene TRBV18 combines with J gene TRBJ1-2; TRBD1 aligns across 8 bases. The sequence was collected from an adult who was a healthcare worker with PCR-confirmed SARS-CoV-2 infection or an uninfected control (not recorded which). CDR3 DNA sequence: TGTGCCAGCTCACCGGACAGGGACTATGGCTACACCTTC. Residues: CASSPDRDYGYTF.